A single T cell receptor beta chain is shown here with its context. The target antigen is unknown. Some clones are missing from TCRdb's copy, which holds only in-frame ones; the method was immunoSEQ multiplex PCR. This table holds around 190,000 clones, 94% found once. Unmatched junction bases numbered 11, after V lost 6 bases and J lost 7 bases. The germline V gene has CDR1 MDHEN and CDR2 SYDVKM. This CDR3 has 14 residues. This record comes from a study of T cell responses to AZD1222 COVID-19 vaccine. Points from the study as a whole: Recipients of two AZD1222 doses showed rising Spike-specific TCR breadth and depth.

Recipients boosted at about 4 weeks or about 12 weeks are pooled. This chain uses TRBV28 with TRBJ1-2; 7 positions match TRBD1. The starting material was peripheral blood, obtained 28 days after the second AZD1222 dose. The receptor was isolated from an adult who received the AZD1222 COVID-19 vaccine. CDR3 amino acids: CASRGDRQIGGYTF. CDR3 in DNA: TGTGCCAGCAGGGGGGACAGACAGATCGGTGGCTACACCTTC.